This T cell receptor beta chain comes out of a study of brain T cells in children with intractable seizures. Comments on this clone: Its antigen is undetermined.

CDR1 is MGHRA, CDR2 YSYEKL, per germline. This CDR3 has 14 amino acids. V gave up 4 bases and J gave up 2 bases, with 12 bases separating them. Assay: immunoSEQ multiplex PCR; the TCRdb copy retains only in-frame clones and omits some. The table records about 80,000 clones, around 91% of them present only once. General study results and limits: Pre- and post-surgery blood differed in depth, so pre-surgery absences may be undersampling. HCMV serostatus was not known, and viral specificity came from CDR3 similarity only.

Only cases whose brain tissue showed the highest T cell transcript signatures were sequenced. At least one anti-epileptic drug was given before surgery. Sample: peripheral blood, taken at surgery. This chain connects TRBV4-1 to TRBJ2-7; D is unclear. The source of this sequence is a girl aged 2 to 10 with Rasmussen encephalitis and intractable seizures. The CDR3 DNA follows: TGCGCCAGCAGCCCAGGCCTGACGCCCTACGAGCAGTACTTC. Translation: CASSPGLTPYEQYF.